This TCR beta chain was profiled in a study of blood T cell repertoires in COVID-19. Overall study context: There were acute and convalescent COVID-19 samples, and they came from the United States, Italy and Spain.

Original methodology: Reference gene primer amplification gave estimated nucleated cell counts. Libraries were prepared by immunoSEQ multiplex PCR; TCRdb keeps only in-frame clonotypes and omits some of them. The V and J calls and clone size were taken over from that table, and D and trimming were inferred from the DNA. Altogether 300,000 to 400,000 clones are present, around 87% being singletons, with the ten largest covering roughly 7.1%. Trimming shortened V by 2 bases and J by 2 bases, and 9 bases separated the two germline ends. The CDR3 consists of 14 residues. Germline-derived CDR1 and CDR2 are SEHNR and FQNEAQ (reference sequence).

This TCR derives from a woman aged 45-65 years who had recovered from COVID-19. The sequenced sample was peripheral blood. The rearrangement uses TRBV7-9 and TRBJ1-2; no definite D call. This CDR3 reads CASSLLASNYGYTF. CDR3 DNA: TGTGCCAGCAGCTTACTAGCCAGCAACTATGGCTACACCTTC.